This TCR beta chain was retrieved from a study of beta chain features in type 1 diabetes. In the study overall: All samples yielded some 100,000,000 examined sorted cells.

Since all of the isolated RNA was reverse transcribed, expressed TCRB transcripts were what got sequenced. The assay was immunoSEQ multiplex PCR, and TCRdb's table has in-frame clones only and misses some. The table shows some 350,000 clones, with about 13% occurring only once. This clone was picked up a small number of times. Its antigen is not identified. Points from the study as a whole: Reduced insertions and increased deletions marked VDJ junctions in type 1 diabetes patients. Any HLA-type effect on TCRB rearrangement remained unresolved here. Shortening of TCRB CDR3s, moderate but significant, appeared in all four CD4+ subsets of Type 1 diabetes patients.

Material for sequencing was naive CD4+ T cells from blood. The source is a woman between 18 and 29 years old with type 1 diabetes.

The chain's CDR3 is CATSSPVAGVSPGANVLTF. Here the CDR3 DNA reads TGTGCCACCAGCAGCCCGGTAGCGGGAGTGAGTCCTGGGGCCAACGTCCTGACTTTC. The chain joins TRBV15 to TRBJ2-6; 9 bases match TRBD2. V trimming: 3 bases; J trimming: 2 bases; junction bases outside the gene matches: 11. The CDR3 runs to 19 residues. Germline values: CDR1 LNHNV, CDR2 YYDKDF (reference sequence).